This T cell receptor (beta chain) was sequenced for a study of cytomegalovirus exposure and HLA in healthy donors. Study results and limitations: Later analysis showed most CMV-associated TCR beta chains appearing HLA-restricted. Some segments of the V type, notably TRBV6-2 and TRBV6-3, were excluded as indistinguishable. Earlier findings revealed that most TCR beta V segments proved productive either about 87% or about 30% of the time. Immune exposure data for these donors was limited to CMV serostatus.

The CDR3 extends over 16 amino acids. V was pared by 1 base and J by 0 bases, with 8 bases between. Germline V lookup: CDR1 SGHRS, CDR2 YFSETQ. As to this clone: Its antigen is unidentified.

With 60 Vbeta and 13 Jbeta primers, the PCR was carried out. The method was immunoSEQ multiplex PCR; TCRdb's version includes in-frame clones alone and lacks a portion of them. Of 130,000 or so clones listed, 82% are singletons. Specimen: PBMCs. This chain links TRBV5-1 with TRBJ2-6, with a weak D call TRBD2 (6 bases). The TCR originated in a woman between 50 and 59 years old in good health and CMV-seropositive. In nucleotides, the CDR3 is TGCGCCAGCAGCTTGTTGGGGGGCTCTGGGGCCAACGTCCTGACTTTC. Translated: CASSLLGGSGANVLTF.